This T cell receptor beta chain was captured in a study of cytomegalovirus exposure and HLA in healthy donors. Looking at the study overall: An earlier analysis identified approximately 120 million unique TCR beta sequences in about 200 million T cells.

The PCR employed 60 Vbeta primers together with 13 Jbeta primers. The repertoire was sequenced with immunoSEQ multiplex PCR; TCRdb's copy has only in-frame clones and lacks some. The sample shows some 89,000 clones, approximately 72% of them seen only once. Germline V gives CDR1 SNHLY, CDR2 FYNNEI. This CDR3 has 15 residues. V lost 2 bases to trimming and J lost 4 bases, with 9 bases between them. The sequence derives from a middle-aged woman in good health and CMV-seropositive. Input material: PBMCs. This chain links TRBV2 with TRBJ2-6, with D maybe TRBD1 (6 bases). This chain's CDR3 is CASSEQGTGANVLTF. Here the CDR3 DNA reads TGTGCCAGCAGTGAACAGGGGACCGGGGCCAACGTCCTGACTTTC.